This T cell receptor (beta chain) was identified in a study of regulatory T cells in long-lasting Graves disease. This clonotype showed up many times. Indicated time point: newly diagnosed GD, antithyroid drugs for less than 3 months. Extracted PBMC RNA gave rise to the TCR library. For TCR beta, libraries came from iRepertoire HTBI primers and Arm-PCR of CDR3 regions. TCRdb ran MiXCR on the multiplex PCR reads and lists one entry per CDR3 protein. The sample shows about 610,000 distinct CDR3 sequences, approximately 16% of them seen only once. The data were also submitted as part of a second study, on T cells in Graves' hyperthyroidism and ophthalmopathy. As reported in that work: Most expanded thyroid clonotypes above 0.001 also appeared in blood. Stable hyperthyroidism was separated from ophthalmopathy by a model based on 13 V-J features.

Sample: peripheral blood mononuclear cells (PBMCs), taken at new diagnosis, from a patient treated with antithyroid drugs. The clonotype comes from a man between 18 and 29 years old with Graves disease.

CDR3 region: CAWSVPVPIGEQFF. The CDR3 nucleotides are TGTGCCTGGAGTGTACCTGTCCCGATTGGGGAGCAGTTCTTC. The chain combines TRBV30 with TRBJ2-1, with D unclear. Germline-derived CDR1 and CDR2 are GTSNPN and SVGIG (reference sequence). The CDR3 extends over 14 amino acids. V was cut by 0 bases and J by 10 bases, with 16 bases left in between.